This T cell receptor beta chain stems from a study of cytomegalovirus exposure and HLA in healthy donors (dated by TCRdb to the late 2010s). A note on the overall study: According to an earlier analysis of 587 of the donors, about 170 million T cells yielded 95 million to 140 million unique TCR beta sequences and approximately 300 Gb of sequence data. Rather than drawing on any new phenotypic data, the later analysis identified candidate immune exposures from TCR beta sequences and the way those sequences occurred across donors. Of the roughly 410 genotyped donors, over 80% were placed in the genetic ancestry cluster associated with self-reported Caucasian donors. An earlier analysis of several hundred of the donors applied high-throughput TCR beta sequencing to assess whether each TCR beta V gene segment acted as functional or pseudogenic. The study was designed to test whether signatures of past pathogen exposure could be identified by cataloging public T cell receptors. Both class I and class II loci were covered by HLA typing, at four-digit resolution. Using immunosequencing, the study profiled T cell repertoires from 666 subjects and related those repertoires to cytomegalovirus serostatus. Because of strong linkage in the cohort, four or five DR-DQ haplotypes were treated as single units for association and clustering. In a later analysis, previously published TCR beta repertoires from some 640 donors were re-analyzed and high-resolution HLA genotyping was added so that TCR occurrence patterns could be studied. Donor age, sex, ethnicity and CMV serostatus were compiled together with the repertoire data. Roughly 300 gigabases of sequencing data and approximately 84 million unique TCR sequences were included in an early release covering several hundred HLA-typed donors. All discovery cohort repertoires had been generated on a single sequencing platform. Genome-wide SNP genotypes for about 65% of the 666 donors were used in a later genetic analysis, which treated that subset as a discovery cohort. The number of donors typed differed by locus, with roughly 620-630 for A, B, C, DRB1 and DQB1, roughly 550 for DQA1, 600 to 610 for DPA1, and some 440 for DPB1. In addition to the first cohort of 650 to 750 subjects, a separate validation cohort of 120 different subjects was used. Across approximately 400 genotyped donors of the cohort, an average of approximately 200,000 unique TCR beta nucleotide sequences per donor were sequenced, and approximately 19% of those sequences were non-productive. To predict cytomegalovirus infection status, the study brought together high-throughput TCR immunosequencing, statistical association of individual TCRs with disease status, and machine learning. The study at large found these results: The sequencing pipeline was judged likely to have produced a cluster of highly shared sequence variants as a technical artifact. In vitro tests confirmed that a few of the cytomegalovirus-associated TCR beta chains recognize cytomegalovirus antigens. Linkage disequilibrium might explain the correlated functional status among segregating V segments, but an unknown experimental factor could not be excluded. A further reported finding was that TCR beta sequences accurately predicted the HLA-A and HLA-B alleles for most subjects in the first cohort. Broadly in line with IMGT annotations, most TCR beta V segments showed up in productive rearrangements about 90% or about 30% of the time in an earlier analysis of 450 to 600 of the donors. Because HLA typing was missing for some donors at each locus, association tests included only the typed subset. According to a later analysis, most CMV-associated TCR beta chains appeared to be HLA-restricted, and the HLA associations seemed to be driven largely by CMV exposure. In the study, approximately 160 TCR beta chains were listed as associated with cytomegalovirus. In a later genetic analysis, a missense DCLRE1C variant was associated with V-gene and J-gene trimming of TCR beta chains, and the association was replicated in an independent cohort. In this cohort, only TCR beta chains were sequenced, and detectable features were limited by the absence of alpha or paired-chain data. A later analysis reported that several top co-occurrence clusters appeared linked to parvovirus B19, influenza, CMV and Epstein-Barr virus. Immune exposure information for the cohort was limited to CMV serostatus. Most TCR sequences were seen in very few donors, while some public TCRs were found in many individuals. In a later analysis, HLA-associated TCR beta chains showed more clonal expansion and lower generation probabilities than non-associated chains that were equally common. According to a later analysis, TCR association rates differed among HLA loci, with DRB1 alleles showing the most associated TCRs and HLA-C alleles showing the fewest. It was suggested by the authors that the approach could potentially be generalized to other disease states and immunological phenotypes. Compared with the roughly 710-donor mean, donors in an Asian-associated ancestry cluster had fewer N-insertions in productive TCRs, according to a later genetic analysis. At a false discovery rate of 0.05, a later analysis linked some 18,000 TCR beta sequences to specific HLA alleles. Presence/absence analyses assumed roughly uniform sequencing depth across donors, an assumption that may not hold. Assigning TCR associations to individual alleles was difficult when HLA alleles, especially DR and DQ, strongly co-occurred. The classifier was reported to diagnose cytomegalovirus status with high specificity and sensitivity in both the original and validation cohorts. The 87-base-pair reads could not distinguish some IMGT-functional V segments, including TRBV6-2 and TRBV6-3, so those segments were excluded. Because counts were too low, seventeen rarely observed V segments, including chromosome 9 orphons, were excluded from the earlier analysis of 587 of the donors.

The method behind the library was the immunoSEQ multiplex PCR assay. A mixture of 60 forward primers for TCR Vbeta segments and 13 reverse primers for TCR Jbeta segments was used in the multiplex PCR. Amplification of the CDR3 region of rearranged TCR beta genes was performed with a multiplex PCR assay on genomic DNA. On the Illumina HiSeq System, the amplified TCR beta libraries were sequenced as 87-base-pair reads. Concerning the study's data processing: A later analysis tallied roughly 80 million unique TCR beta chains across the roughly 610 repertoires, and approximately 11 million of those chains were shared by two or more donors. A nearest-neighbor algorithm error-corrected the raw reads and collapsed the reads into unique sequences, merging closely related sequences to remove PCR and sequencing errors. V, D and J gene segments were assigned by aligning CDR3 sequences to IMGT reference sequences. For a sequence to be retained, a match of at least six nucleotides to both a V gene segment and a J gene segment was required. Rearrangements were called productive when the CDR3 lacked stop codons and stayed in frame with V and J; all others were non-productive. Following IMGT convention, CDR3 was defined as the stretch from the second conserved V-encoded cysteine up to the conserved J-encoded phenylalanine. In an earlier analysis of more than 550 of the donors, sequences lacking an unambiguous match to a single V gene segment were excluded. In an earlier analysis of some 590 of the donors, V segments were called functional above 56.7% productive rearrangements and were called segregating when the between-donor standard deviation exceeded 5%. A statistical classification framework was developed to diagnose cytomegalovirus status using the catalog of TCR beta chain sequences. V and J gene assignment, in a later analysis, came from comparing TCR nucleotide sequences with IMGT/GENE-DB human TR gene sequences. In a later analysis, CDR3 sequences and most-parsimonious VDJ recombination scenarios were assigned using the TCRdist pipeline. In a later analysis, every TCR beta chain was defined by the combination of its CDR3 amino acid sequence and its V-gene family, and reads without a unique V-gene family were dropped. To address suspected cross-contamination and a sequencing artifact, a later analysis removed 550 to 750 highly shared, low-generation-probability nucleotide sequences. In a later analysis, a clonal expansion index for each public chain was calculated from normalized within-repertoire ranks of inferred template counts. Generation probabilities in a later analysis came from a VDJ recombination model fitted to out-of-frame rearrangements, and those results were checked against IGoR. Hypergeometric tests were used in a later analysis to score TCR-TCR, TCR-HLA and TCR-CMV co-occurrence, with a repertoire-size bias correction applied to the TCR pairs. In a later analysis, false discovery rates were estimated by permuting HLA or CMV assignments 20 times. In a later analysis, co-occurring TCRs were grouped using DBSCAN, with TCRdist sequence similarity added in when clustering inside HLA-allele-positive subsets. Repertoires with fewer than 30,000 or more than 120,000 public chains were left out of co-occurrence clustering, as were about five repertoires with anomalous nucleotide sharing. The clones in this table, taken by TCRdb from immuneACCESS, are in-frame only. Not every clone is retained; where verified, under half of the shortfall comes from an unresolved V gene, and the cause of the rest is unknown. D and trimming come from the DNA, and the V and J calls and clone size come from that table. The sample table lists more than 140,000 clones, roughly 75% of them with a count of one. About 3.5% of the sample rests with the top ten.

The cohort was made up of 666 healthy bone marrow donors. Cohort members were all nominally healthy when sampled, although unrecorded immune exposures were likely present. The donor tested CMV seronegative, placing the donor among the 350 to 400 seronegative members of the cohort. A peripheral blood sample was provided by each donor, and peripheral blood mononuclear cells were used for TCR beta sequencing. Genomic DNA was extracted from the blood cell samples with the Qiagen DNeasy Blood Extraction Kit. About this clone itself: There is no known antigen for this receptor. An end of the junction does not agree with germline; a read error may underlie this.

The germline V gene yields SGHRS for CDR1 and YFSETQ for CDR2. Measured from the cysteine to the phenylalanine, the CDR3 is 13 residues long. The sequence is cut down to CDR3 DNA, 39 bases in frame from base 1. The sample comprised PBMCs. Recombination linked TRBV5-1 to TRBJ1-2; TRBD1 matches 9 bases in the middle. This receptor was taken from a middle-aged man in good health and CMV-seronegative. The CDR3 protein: CASSLGQGTGYTF. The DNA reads TGCGCCAGCAGTTTGGGACAGGGAACTGGCTACACCTTC.